This T cell receptor (beta chain) was captured in a study of breast tumors, draining lymph nodes, adjacent tissues. One entry per CDR3 protein results from TCRdb running MiXCR on the multiplex PCR reads. In the table there are approximately 230,000 distinct CDR3 sequences, under 40% of which are singletons. Samples came from axillary lymph nodes draining the breast cancer. Concerning this clonotype: A single base separates this from a much larger clone, so it may be a read error.

CDR1 is DFQATT and CDR2 is SNEGSKA in the germline V gene (reference sequence). The CDR3 is made up of 12 amino acids. The specimen sequenced was axillary lymph node tissue. This clonotype was sampled from a female donor with breast cancer. Some clones in this sample may be carry-over from other donors' samples. V and J are TRBV20-1 and TRBJ2-5; 7 bases are shared with TRBD2. The chain's CDR3 is CSAQTSEETPYF. The DNA of the CDR3 is TGCAGTGCTCAAACTAGCGAGGAGACCCCGTACTTC.